The rows below give T cell receptor beta chains drawn from one sample of a study of CD8 T cells in ankylosing spondylitis. TCRdb fed the 5' RACE reads into MiXCR, producing one record per CDR3 protein. This table holds 450,000 to 550,000 distinct CDR3 sequences, under 5.5% found once. Material for sequencing was blood, either unsorted or a sorted T cell fraction (not recorded which). These receptors all come from a male donor with ankylosing spondylitis. Both conserved end residues are part of each CDR3. Fields, in order: V gene, J gene, clone size, D gene, CDR3 DNA, CDR3 protein. A D gene is named only where the DNA matches it firmly. Some rows have no size entry. The others give once, few or many, or a class for an expanded clone.

>TRBV25-1|TRBJ1-2|few|TRBD1
TGTGCCAGCAGTGAGTTGGGACAGGCGAACTATGGCTACACCTTC
CASSELGQANYGYTF
>TRBV7-2|TRBJ2-3|many|TRBD1
TGTGCCAGCAGCTTAGGGGACAGGGCCCCGGATACGCAGTATTTT
CASSLGDRAPDTQYF
>TRBV10-1|TRBJ2-3|many|-
TGCGCCAGCAGTCCGGACTCCTTAGTTCCGCAGTATTTT
CASSPDSLVPQYF
>TRBV5-1|TRBJ2-2|many|-
TGCGCCAGCAGCTCAAAAGGTGTGGGGACCGGGGAGCTGTTTTTT
CASSSKGVGTGELFF
>TRBV10-2|TRBJ2-2|many|-
TGCGCCAGCAGTGGTAGGGGACGGAACACCGGGGAGCTGTTTTTT
CASSGRGRNTGELFF
>TRBV4-2|TRBJ1-1|many|TRBD1
TGTGCCAGCAACGGACAGGTCGGGAACACTGAAGCTTTCTTT
CASNGQVGNTEAFF
>TRBV10-3|TRBJ2-5|few|TRBD2
TGTGCCATCAGTGATAGGGAGGGGACCCAGTACTTC
CAISDREGTQYF
>TRBV10-3|TRBJ2-4|many|-
TGTGCCATCAGTCCAGGCGGAAGGATTCAGTACTTC
CAISPGGRIQYF
>TRBV5-1|TRBJ2-7|many|TRBD1
TGCGCCAGCAGCTTGGATGGGGACAGGGGACACGGCGAGCAGTACTTC
CASSLDGDRGHGEQYF
>TRBV11-3|TRBJ2-2|-|-
TGTGCCAGCACCCAGGGCAGGGTCCACGGGGAGCTGTTTTTT
CASTQGRVHGELFF
>TRBV7-2|TRBJ2-5|few|-
TGTGCCAGCAGCGAACAAGGACCCCCTGGAGGGACCCAGTACTTC
CASSEQGPPGGTQYF
>TRBV14|TRBJ2-7|many|-
TGTGCCAGCAGCTTCGCGTCCGGACACTACGAGCAGTACTTC
CASSFASGHYEQYF
>TRBV7-2|TRBJ2-7|many|-
TGTGCCAGCAGCTTAAGGACAGTCTACGAGCAGTACTTC
CASSLRTVYEQYF
>TRBV5-6|TRBJ2-3|many|-
TGTGCCAGCAGCTTGCCGGTTACTAGCACAGATACGCAGTATTTT
CASSLPVTSTDTQYF
>TRBV4-3|TRBJ1-2|many|TRBD1
TGCGCCAGCAGCCTCATACAGGGGGCAAAGGGCTACACCTTC
CASSLIQGAKGYTF
>TRBV5-1|TRBJ1-6|many|-
TGCGCCAGCAGCTTGGACGGACCCAATAATTCACCCCTCCACTTT
CASSLDGPNNSPLHF
>TRBV20-1|TRBJ2-1|many|-
TGCAGTGCCGGGGGGCGGGGGAACAATGAGCAGTTCTTC
CSAGGRGNNEQFF
>TRBV5-1|TRBJ2-1|-|TRBD2
TGCGCCAGCAGCTTTCCTAGCGGAGTCTACAATGAGCAGTTCTTC
CASSFPSGVYNEQFF
>TRBV2|TRBJ2-3|many|TRBD2
TGTGCCAGCCTACTAGCGGGGACAGATACGCAGTATTTT
CASLLAGTDTQYF
>TRBV18|TRBJ2-1|few|TRBD1
TGTGCCAGCTCACCGAGGGGGACAGGGGTTTTGGTGTCCTACAATGAGCAGTTCTTC
CASSPRGTGVLVSYNEQFF
>TRBV18|TRBJ2-3|few|-
TGTGCCAGCTCACCACAGCAGGGCACAGATACGCAGTATTTT
CASSPQQGTDTQYF
>TRBV28|TRBJ1-2|many|-
TGTGCCAGCAGTTTAAGACTATTCGGCTACACCTTC
CASSLRLFGYTF
>TRBV29-1|TRBJ1-1|many|TRBD1
TGCAGCGTTCGCGGGGACAGGACTACTTCTATGAACACTGAAGCTTTCTTT
CSVRGDRTTSMNTEAFF
>TRBV6-2/TRBV6-3|TRBJ2-7|-|-
TGTGCCAGCACTTACAGTTGGGTTTCCTACGAGCAGTACTTC
CASTYSWVSYEQYF
>TRBV27|TRBJ1-5|many|-
TGTGCCAGCAGTCCCGGCGGGCAGCCCCAGCATTTT
CASSPGGQPQHF
>TRBV7-3|TRBJ2-2|many|-
TGTGCCAGCAGCTCGACAGGAAGCCCCGGGGAGCTGTTTTTT
CASSSTGSPGELFF
>TRBV5-1|TRBJ2-1|many|TRBD2
TGCGCCAGCAGCTTGAACCTAGCGGGAGGCCAAGGGGCCTACAATGAGCAGTTCTTC
CASSLNLAGGQGAYNEQFF
>TRBV11-2|TRBJ2-7|many|-
TGTGCCAGCAGCTTACATGTGGATACCTACGAGCAGTACTTC
CASSLHVDTYEQYF
>TRBV6-2/TRBV6-3|TRBJ2-3|few|TRBD2
TGTGCCAGCAGTTATGCCTGGCCTAGCGGGAGGATGACAGATACGCAGTATTTT
CASSYAWPSGRMTDTQYF
>TRBV9|TRBJ2-3|many|TRBD1
TGTGCCAGCAGCGGGCGGACAGGGGGCTACGATACGCAGTATTTT
CASSGRTGGYDTQYF
>TRBV5-1|TRBJ2-2|-|TRBD1
TGCGCCAGCAGCCCCACAGGGGGACTGAGCACCGGGGAGCTGTTTTTT
CASSPTGGLSTGELFF
>TRBV20-1|TRBJ2-2|many|-
TGCAGTGCCAGGGCACTTCGGAAGTCAGAGGCCGGGGAGCTGTTTTTT
CSARALRKSEAGELFF
>TRBV5-1|TRBJ1-1|many|-
TGCGCCAGCAGCTTGGGGGGCAGGGGTGACACTGAAGCTTTCTTT
CASSLGGRGDTEAFF
>TRBV20-1|TRBJ1-1|many|TRBD1
TGCAGCCCCAGGGGGGTTGGAGCTTTCTTT
CSPRGVGAFF
>TRBV7-9|TRBJ1-1|many|-
TGTGCCAGCAGCTTCGACACTGAAGCTTTCTTT
CASSFDTEAFF
>TRBV12-3/TRBV12-4|TRBJ2-7|many|TRBD2
TGTGCCAGCAGTTTCGGCGGGAGTAGGTACGAGCAGTACTTC
CASSFGGSRYEQYF
>TRBV7-9|TRBJ2-3|many|-
TGTGCCAGCAGCTTAGCGGCAGCAGACCCTGCAGATACGCAGTATTTT
CASSLAAADPADTQYF
>TRBV29-1|TRBJ1-2|many|-
TGCAGCGTTGAATTGTTCTATGGCTACACCTTC
CSVELFYGYTF
>TRBV7-9|TRBJ2-7|many|TRBD2
TGTGCCAGCAGCTTAGACGGGGGGACCTACGAGCAGTACTTC
CASSLDGGTYEQYF
>TRBV20-1|TRBJ2-1|-|TRBD2
TGCAGTGCTATAGTTCGAGGGACTACTTCCAATGAGCAGTTCTTC
CSAIVRGTTSNEQFF
>TRBV20-1|TRBJ1-1|many|-
TGCAGTGCTGACACAGAGGCTGAAGCTTTCTTT
CSADTEAEAFF
>TRBV10-3|TRBJ1-1|many|-
TGTGCCACCAAGAAACGGGACCATCCCCCAGCTTTCTTT
CATKKRDHPPAFF
>TRBV4-3|TRBJ2-1|many|-
TGCGCCAGCAGCCAGGGACCCCCACCCCATGAGCAGTTCTTC
CASSQGPPPHEQFF
>TRBV7-2|TRBJ2-1|-|-
TGTGCCAGCAGCTCCCCCCCGGATGAGCAGTTCTTC
CASSSPPDEQFF
>TRBV20-1|TRBJ2-3|many|TRBD1
TGCAGTGCTCACCGACAGGGCCCAGATACGCAGTATTTT
CSAHRQGPDTQYF
>TRBV20-1|TRBJ2-7|many|TRBD2
TGCAGTGCTAGTGGAGCCAGCGGGAGCTCCTACGAGCAGTACTTC
CSASGASGSSYEQYF
>TRBV6-2/TRBV6-3|TRBJ1-2|many|TRBD1
TGTGCCAGCAGACCCTCCGGGACAGGCTCTCACTATGGCTACACCTTC
CASRPSGTGSHYGYTF
>TRBV15|TRBJ2-4|many|TRBD1
TGTGCCACAAGGGGGCAGGGGGCTGCAGTCCAGTACTTC
CATRGQGAAVQYF